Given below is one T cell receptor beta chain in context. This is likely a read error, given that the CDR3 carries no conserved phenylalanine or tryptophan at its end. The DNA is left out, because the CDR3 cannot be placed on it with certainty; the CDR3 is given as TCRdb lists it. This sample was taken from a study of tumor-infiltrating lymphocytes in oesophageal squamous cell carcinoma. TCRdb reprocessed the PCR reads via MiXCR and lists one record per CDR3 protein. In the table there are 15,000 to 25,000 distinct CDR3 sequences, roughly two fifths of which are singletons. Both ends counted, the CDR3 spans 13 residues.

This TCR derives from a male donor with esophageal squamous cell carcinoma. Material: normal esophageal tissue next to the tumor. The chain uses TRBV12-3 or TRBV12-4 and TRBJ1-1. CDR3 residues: CASRARYEQYFGP.